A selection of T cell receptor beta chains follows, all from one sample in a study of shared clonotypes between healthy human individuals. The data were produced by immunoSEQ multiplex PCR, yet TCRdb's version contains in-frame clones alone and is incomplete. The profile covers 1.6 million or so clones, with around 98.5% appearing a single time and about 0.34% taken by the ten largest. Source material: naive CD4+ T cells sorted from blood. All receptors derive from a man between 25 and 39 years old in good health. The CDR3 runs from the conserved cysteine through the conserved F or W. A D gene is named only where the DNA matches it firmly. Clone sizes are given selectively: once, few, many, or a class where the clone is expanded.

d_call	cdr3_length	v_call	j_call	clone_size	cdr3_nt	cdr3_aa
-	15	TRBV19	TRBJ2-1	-	TGTGCCAGTAGTATAGACAGGGACCTTTACAATGAGCAGTTCTTC	CASSIDRDLYNEQFF
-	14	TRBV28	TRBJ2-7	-	TGTGCCAGCAGTTCCACCCTCCTGGGCTACGAGCAGTACTTC	CASSSTLLGYEQYF
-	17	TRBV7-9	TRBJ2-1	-	TGTGCCAGCAGCAAACCGCCTTTAGGGAGAGCTCACAATGAGCAGTTCTTC	CASSKPPLGRAHNEQFF
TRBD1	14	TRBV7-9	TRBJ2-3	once	TGTGCCAGCAGATGGTTGACAGGGCCCGATACGCAGTATTTT	CASRWLTGPDTQYF
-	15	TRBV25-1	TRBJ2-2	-	TGTGCCAGCAGACCGGAAACACCGAACACCGGGGAGCTGTTTTTT	CASRPETPNTGELFF
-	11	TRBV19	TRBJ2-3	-	TGTGCCAGTAGTATCGGAGATACGCAGTATTTT	CASSIGDTQYF
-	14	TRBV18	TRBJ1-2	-	TGTGCCAGCTCACCATTTCGGGGTCCCTATGGCTACACCTTC	CASSPFRGPYGYTF
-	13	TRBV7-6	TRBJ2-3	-	TGTGCCAGCAGCTTTGGCCCAAGGGATACGCAGTATTTT	CASSFGPRDTQYF
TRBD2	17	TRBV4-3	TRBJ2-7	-	TGCGCCAGCAGCCAAGTGGCAAGCGGGACCTCCACCTACGAGCAGTACTTC	CASSQVASGTSTYEQYF
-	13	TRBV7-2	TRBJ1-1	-	TGTGCCAGCAGCACCATCGGGCTTAGGAAAGCTTTCTTT	CASSTIGLRKAFF
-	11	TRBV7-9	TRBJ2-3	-	TGTGCCAGCAGCTTCGGGCATACGCAGTATTTT	CASSFGHTQYF
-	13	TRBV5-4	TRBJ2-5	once	TGTGCCAGCAGTCCTCCGGGCAGCCCGACCCAGTACTTC	CASSPPGSPTQYF
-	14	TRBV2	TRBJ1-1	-	TGTGCCAGCAGCGTCCGGGTGGGGAACACTGAAGCTTTCTTT	CASSVRVGNTEAFF
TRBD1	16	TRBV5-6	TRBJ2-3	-	TGTGCCAGCAGCTTGTCCACGACAGGGAGCACAGATACGCAGTATTTT	CASSLSTTGSTDTQYF
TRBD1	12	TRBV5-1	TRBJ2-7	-	TGCGCCAGCAGCTGGGACAGTTACGAGCAGTACTTC	CASSWDSYEQYF
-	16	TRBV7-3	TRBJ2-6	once	TGTGCCAGCAGCCCAGTAGGGAACTCTGGGGCCAACGTCCTGACTTTC	CASSPVGNSGANVLTF
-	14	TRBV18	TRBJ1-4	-	TGTGCCAGCTCCCAGAGAGGGAGGAATGAAAAACTGTTTTTT	CASSQRGRNEKLFF
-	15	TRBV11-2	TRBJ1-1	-	TGTGCCAGCAGCCCGGCCTCCCTGGGATCCTCAGAGGCTTTCTTT	CASSPASLGSSEAFF
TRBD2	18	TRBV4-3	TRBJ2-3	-	TGCGCCAGCAGCCAAGAGCTCGGGACTAGCGGGGGCACAGATACGCAGTATTTT	CASSQELGTSGGTDTQYF
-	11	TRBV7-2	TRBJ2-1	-	TGTGCCAGCAGCTTAGTAAATGAGCAGTTCTTC	CASSLVNEQFF
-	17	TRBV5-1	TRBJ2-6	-	TGCGCCAGCTGCAGAGTAGGGCCCTCCTCTGGGGCCAACGTCCTGACTTTC	CASCRVGPSSGANVLTF
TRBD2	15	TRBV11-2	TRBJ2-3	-	TGTGCCAGCAGCTTAGGCGGGAGGGTCACAGATACGCAGTATTTT	CASSLGGRVTDTQYF
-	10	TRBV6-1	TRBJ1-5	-	TGTGCCAGCCACTACCAGCCCCAGCATTTT	CASHYQPQHF